This passage covers 20 T cell receptor beta chains from one sample sequenced in a study of control samples from healthy donors and cancer patients. Libraries were prepared by immunoSEQ multiplex PCR; TCRdb keeps only in-frame clonotypes and omits some of them. The top ten hold about 1.7% of the sample, which has about 140,000 clones, 88% seen once. The sample consisted of blood. All receptors derive from a man aged 18 to 30 in good health.

The V call is TRBV11-2, the J call TRBJ2-7; D gene ambiguous. The V and J ends lost 2 bases and 6 bases respectively, with 8 bases between them. The CDR3 spans 12 residues. Germline V gives CDR1 SGHAT, CDR2 FQNNGV. The CDR3 reads CASSLYVREQYF. The DNA for the CDR3 is TGTGCCAGCAGCTTATACGTGCGCGAGCAGTACTTC.

The V call is TRBV7-9, the J call TRBJ2-7; 11 nucleotides agree with TRBD2. This CDR3 has 14 residues. V lost 5 bases, J lost 3 bases, and 3 bases stayed unmatched. Germline V gene data show CDR1 as SEHNR and CDR2 as FQNEAQ (reference sequence). CDR3 loop: CASSDGLAGYEQYF. The CDR3 region has the DNA TGTGCCAGCAGCGACGGACTAGCGGGCTACGAGCAGTACTTC.

The genes are TRBV2 and TRBJ1-2; D may be TRBD1 (5 bases). V was clipped by 5 bases and J by 8 bases, with 15 bases between them. The CDR3 runs to 13 residues. CDR1 and CDR2 from the germline V gene are SNHLY and FYNNEI. The DNA for the CDR3 is TGTGCCAGCAGTTCCCGGACCGGGGGGGGCTACACCTTC. This encodes CASSSRTGGGYTF. Full variable domain (outside the CDR3, taken from reference TRBV2 and TRBJ1-2): EPEVTQTPSHQVTQMGQEVILRCVPISNHLYFYWYRQILGQKVEFLVSFYNNEISEKSEIFDDQFSVERPDGSNFTLKIRSTKLEDSAMYFCASSSRTGGGYTFGSGTRLTVV.

J is TRBJ2-5 and V is TRBV14; D is perhaps TRBD1 (6 bases). The CDR3 sequence is 18 residues long. CDR1 SGHDN and CDR2 FVKESK come from the germline V gene. V lost 2 bases and J lost 1, with 20 bases in between. CDR3 amino acids: CASSQSDTWIGGQETQYF. The CDR3 DNA reads as TGTGCCAGCAGCCAATCGGACACGTGGATAGGGGGCCAAGAGACCCAGTACTTC.

The chain links TRBV30 to TRBJ2-7; D perhaps matches TRBD2 (6 bases). The CDR3 covers 15 residues. Germline-derived CDR1 and CDR2 are GTSNPN and SVGIG (reference sequence). Trimming took 0 bases from V and 0 from J, leaving 12 bases between them. Here the CDR3 DNA reads TGTGCCTGGAGTGTACAGGAGGGGCACTCCTACGAGCAGTACTTC. Protein: CAWSVQEGHSYEQYF.

V gene TRBV28 combines with J gene TRBJ2-7; TRBD1 is a possible D gene (5 bases). V lost 6 bases to trimming and J lost 5 bases, with 11 bases between them. The CDR3 covers 12 residues. Looked up from germline, CDR1 is MDHEN and CDR2 is SYDVKM. The DNA of the CDR3 is TGTGCCAGCAGAGGGGAAACGGACGAGCAGTACTTC. Translation gives CASRGETDEQYF.

Note on this clone: Other DNA sequences in this sample translate to the same CDR3. V and J are TRBV20-1 and TRBJ2-5, with D possibly TRBD1 on 5 matching bases. Germline values: CDR1 DFQATT, CDR2 SNEGSKA (reference sequence). V lost 3 bases and J lost 4, with 6 bases in between. The CDR3 is 11 amino acids. CDR3: CSARQGETQYF. In DNA form, the CDR3 reads TGCAGTGCTAGGCAGGGAGAGACCCAGTACTTC.

This clone turned up a few times. The J gene is TRBJ1-5, the V gene TRBV19; TRBD1 is a possible D gene (5 bases). The ends were cut back, 5 bases at V and 0 bases at J, with 11 bases in the middle. There are 15 residues in the CDR3. Per the germline V gene, CDR1 is LNHDA and CDR2 is SQIVND (reference sequence). The CDR3 sequence is CASSFDSYSNQPQHF. The CDR3 DNA sequence: TGTGCCAGTAGTTTTGACAGTTATAGCAATCAGCCCCAGCATTTT. The variable domain in full, completed from reference TRBV19 and TRBJ1-5, reads DGGITQSPKYLFRKEGQNVTLSCEQNLNHDAMYWYRQDPGQGLRLIYYSQIVNDFQKGDIAEGYSVSREKKESFPLTVTSAQKNPTAFYLCASSFDSYSNQPQHFGDGTRLSIL.

The chain joins TRBV5-1 to TRBJ2-1, with D possibly matching TRBD1 (6 bases). Germline V gives CDR1 SGHRS, CDR2 YFSETQ. The V end lost 4 bases, the J end lost 0 bases, and 17 bases lay between the germline ends. This CDR3 comprises 17 residues. CDR3 amino acids: CASSRGGLASSYNEQFF. The CDR3 coding sequence is TGCGCCAGCAGCCGAGGGGGTTTAGCGAGCTCCTACAATGAGCAGTTCTTC.

V is TRBV4-3 and J is TRBJ2-5; D unresolved. CDR1 is LGHNA, CDR2 YSLEER, per germline. The CDR3 totals 21 residues. Trimming stripped 0 bases from V and 5 bases from J, with 31 bases between. The CDR3 spells CASSQESDSFCRHKEWETQYF. The DNA for the CDR3 is TGCGCCAGCAGCCAAGAATCGGATAGTTTCTGCCGACACAAGGAATGGGAGACCCAGTACTTC.

The chain couples TRBV7-3 to TRBJ1-1; D unresolved. From germline, CDR1 is SGHTA and CDR2 FQGTGA. Trimming took 2 bases from V and 8 from J, leaving 12 bases between them. This CDR3 has 13 amino acids. The CDR3 region is CASSLGSRGEAFF. The CDR3 coding sequence is TGTGCCAGCAGCTTAGGCTCTCGGGGAGAAGCTTTCTTT.

V gene TRBV2 combines with J gene TRBJ2-5; D perhaps matches TRBD1 (7 bases). This CDR3 region has 15 residues. V lost 1 base, J lost 1 base, and 10 bases lay in between. CDR1 SNHLY and CDR2 FYNNEI come from the germline V gene. The CDR3 DNA follows: TGTGCCAGCAGTGAAGGGGGGGACAGCCAAGAGACCCAGTACTTC. Translating gives CASSEGGDSQETQYF.

This clone has only one observation. This sequence joins TRBV28 and TRBJ1-4; D gene uncertain. Trimming stripped 7 bases from V and 0 bases from J, with 6 bases between. In germline, CDR1 is MDHEN, CDR2 SYDVKM. This CDR3 spans 13 amino acids. The CDR3 protein is CASTAATNEKLFF. For the CDR3, the DNA is TGTGCCAGCACGGCAGCAACTAATGAAAAACTGTTTTTT.

V is TRBV29-1 and J is TRBJ1-6; D is undetermined. The CDR3 covers 16 residues. Germline CDR1 is SQVTM and CDR2 is ANQGSEA. The CDR3 sequence: CRTRPMNWAFNSPLHF. CDR3 bases: TGCAGGACCCGCCCTATGAATTGGGCCTTTAATTCACCCCTCCACTTT.

This clone was counted once. V gene TRBV21-1 combines with J gene TRBJ1-1. TRBV21-1 is a known pseudogene. The CDR3 is 14 amino acids. Here the CDR3 reads CASSKGGQSVRAFF. As DNA, the CDR3 is TGTGCCAGCAGCAAGGGGGGGCAATCGGTCCGAGCTTTCTTT.

V usage is TRBV4-2 and J usage is TRBJ1-5; D is possibly TRBD1 (6 bases). Germline V gene data show CDR1 as LGHNA and CDR2 as YNFKEQ. This CDR3 spans 15 amino acids. The V end lost 4 bases, the J end lost 1 base, and 11 bases lay between the germline ends. CDR3 in DNA: TGTGCCAGCAGCCCCACAGGGCAAAGCAATCAGCCCCAGCATTTT. It yields the protein CASSPTGQSNQPQHF.

This clone was counted between two and nine times. The gene calls are TRBV28 and TRBJ1-5, with D hard to call. Germline CDR1 MDHEN, CDR2 SYDVKM. V was trimmed by 5 bases and J by 5 bases, leaving 7 bases between them. This CDR3 has 12 amino acids. This CDR3 reads CASSHEDQPQHF. The CDR3 region has the DNA TGTGCCAGCAGTCACGAGGATCAGCCCCAGCATTTT. The full variable domain, rest sourced from reference TRBV28 and TRBJ1-5, is DVKVTQSSRYLVKRTGEKVFLECVQDMDHENMFWYRQDPGLGLRLIYFSYDVKMKEKGDIPEGYSVSREKKERFSLILESASTNQTSMYLCASSHEDQPQHFGDGTRLSIL.

The chain joins TRBV18 to TRBJ1-2, with a possible D match to TRBD1 (5 bases). The germline gives CDR1 KGHSH, CDR2 LQKENI. The CDR3 consists of 12 residues. Trimming took 3 bases from V and 11 from J, leaving 13 bases between them. The CDR3 DNA is TGTGCCAGCTCACCCGCCGCAAAGGGGTACACCTTC. Its protein product is CASSPAAKGYTF. Variable domain in full (rest from reference TRBV18 and TRBJ1-2): NAGVMQNPRHLVRRRGQEARLRCSPMKGHSHVYWYRQLPEEGLKFMVYLQKENIIDESGMPKERFSAEFPKEGPSILRIQQVVRGDSAAYFCASSPAAKGYTFGSGTRLTVV.

V and J are TRBV5-1 and TRBJ2-2; D is perhaps TRBD2 (6 bases). The CDR3 totals 14 residues. V was cut by 0 bases and J by 6 bases, with 9 bases left in between. CDR1 SGHRS and CDR2 YFSETQ come from the germline V gene. The CDR3 coding sequence is TGCGCCAGCAGCTTGGCGGGGGTGCCCGGGGAGCTGTTTTTT. Translating gives CASSLAGVPGELFF.

The chain carries TRBV9 and TRBJ2-2; TRBD1 aligns across 7 bases. With V trimmed by 0 bases and J by 4 bases, 3 bases remained unmatched. The germline V gene has CDR1 SGDLS and CDR2 YYNGEE. This CDR3 is built from 15 residues. CDR3 in DNA: TGTGCCAGCAGCGTAGTACAGGGGCCCACCGGGGAGCTGTTTTTT. It is translated as CASSVVQGPTGELFF.